This T cell receptor beta chain was observed in a study of tumor and adjacent non-tumor tissue in lung cancer. The study's findings and limits: Normal lung showed higher cumulative top 100 clone frequency than tumor. TCR diversity was significantly greater in tumor than normal lung tissue.

The library came from three nested PCR rounds adapted from ARM-PCR protocols. Via MiXCR, TCRdb re-called the multiplex PCR reads, giving one row per CDR3 protein. There are some 80,000 distinct CDR3 sequences in the sample; around 70% occur only once, and about 9.5% lies in the top ten. Notes on this clonotype: The antigen is unknown. A read error may produce the germline difference seen at one junction end.

The template was RNA from unsorted bulk tissue. Between August and November 2014, newly diagnosed, chemotherapy-naive lung cancer patients underwent thoracic surgery in China. The CDR3 spans 15 residues. Germline assignment: CDR1 LNHDA and CDR2 SQIVND (reference sequence). The receptor comes from a woman in her 40s with non-small cell lung cancer. The chain links TRBV19 to TRBJ2-7, with D perhaps being TRBD1 or TRBD2 (5 bases each). Sequencing used lung tumor tissue. The CDR3 here is CARSMSRESSYEQYF. In DNA form, the CDR3 reads TGTGCCAGAAGTATGTCCAGGGAGAGCTCCTACGAGCAGTACTTC.